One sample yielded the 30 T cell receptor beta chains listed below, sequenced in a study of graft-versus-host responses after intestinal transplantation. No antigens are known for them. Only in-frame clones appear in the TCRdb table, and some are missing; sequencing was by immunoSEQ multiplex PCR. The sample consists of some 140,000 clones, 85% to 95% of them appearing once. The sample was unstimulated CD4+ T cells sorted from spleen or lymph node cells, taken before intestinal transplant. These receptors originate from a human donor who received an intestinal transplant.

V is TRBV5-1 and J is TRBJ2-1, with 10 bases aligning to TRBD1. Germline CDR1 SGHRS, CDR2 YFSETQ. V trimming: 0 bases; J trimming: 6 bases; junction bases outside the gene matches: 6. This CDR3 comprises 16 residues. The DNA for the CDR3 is TGCGCCAGCAGCTTGGTCGGGACAGGGGTAAGCAATGAGCAGTTCTTC. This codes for CASSLVGTGVSNEQFF.

The CDR3 protein is CASSLSGSNEKLFF. DNA of the CDR3: TGTGCCAGCAGTTTATCGGGAAGTAATGAAAAACTGTTTTTT. The J gene is TRBJ1-4, the V gene TRBV28; D is undetermined. The V end was cut by 1 base, the J end by 4 bases, with 7 bases between. The CDR3 is 14 residues long. Germline-derived CDR1 and CDR2 are MDHEN and SYDVKM.

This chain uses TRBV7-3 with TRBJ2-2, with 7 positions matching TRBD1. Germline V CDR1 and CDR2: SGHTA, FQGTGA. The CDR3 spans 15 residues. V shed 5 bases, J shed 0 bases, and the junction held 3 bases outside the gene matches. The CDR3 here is CASSAGTANTGELFF. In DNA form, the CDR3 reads TGTGCCAGCAGCGCCGGGACAGCGAACACCGGGGAGCTGTTTTTT.

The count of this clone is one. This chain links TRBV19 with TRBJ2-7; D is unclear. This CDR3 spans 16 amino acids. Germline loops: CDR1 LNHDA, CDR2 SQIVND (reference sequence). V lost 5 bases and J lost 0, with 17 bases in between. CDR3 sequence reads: CASSRRTVTNSYEQYF. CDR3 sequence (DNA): TGTGCCAGTAGTCGCCGGACGGTAACGAACTCCTACGAGCAGTACTTC.

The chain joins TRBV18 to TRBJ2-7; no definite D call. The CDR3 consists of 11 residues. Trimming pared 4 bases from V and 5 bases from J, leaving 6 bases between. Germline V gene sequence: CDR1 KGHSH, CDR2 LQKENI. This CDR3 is CASSQADEQYF. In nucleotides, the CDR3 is TGTGCCAGCTCACAGGCCGACGAGCAGTACTTC.

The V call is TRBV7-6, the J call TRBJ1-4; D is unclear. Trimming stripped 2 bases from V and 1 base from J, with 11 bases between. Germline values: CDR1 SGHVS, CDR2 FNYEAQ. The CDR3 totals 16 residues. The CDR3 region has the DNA TGTGCCAGCAGCTTAACCCCCATCTTAACTAATGAAAAACTGTTTTTT. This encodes CASSLTPILTNEKLFF. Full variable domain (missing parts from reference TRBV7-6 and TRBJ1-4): GAGVSQSPRYKVTKRGQDVALRCDPISGHVSLYWYRQALGQGPEFLTYFNYEAQQDKSGLPNDRFSAERPEGSISTLTIQRTEQRDSAMYRCASSLTPILTNEKLFFGSGTQLSVL.

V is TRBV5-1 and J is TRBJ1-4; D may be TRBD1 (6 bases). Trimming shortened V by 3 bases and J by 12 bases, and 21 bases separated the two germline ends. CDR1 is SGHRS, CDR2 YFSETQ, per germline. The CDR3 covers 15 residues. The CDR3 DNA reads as TGCGCCAGCAGCTCGGATGGGATGGGGGGCGGCGAACTGTTTTTT. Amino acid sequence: CASSSDGMGGGELFF.

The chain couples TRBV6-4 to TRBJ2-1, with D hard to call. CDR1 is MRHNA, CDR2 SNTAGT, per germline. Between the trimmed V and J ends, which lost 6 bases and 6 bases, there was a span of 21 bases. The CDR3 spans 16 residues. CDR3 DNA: TGTGCCAGCAGGCTCATGACGGCCCCTATGTCCAATGAGCAGTTCTTC. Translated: CASRLMTAPMSNEQFF.

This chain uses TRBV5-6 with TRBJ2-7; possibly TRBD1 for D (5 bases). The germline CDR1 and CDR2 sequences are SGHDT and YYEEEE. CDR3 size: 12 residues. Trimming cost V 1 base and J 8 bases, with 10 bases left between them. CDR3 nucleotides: TGTGCCAGCAGCTTGTCTACAGGACAGCAGTACTTC. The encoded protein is CASSLSTGQQYF.

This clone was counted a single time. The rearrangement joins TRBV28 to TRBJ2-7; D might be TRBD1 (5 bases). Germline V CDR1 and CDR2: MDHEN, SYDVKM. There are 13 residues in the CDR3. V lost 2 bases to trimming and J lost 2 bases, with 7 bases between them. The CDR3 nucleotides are TGTGCCAGCAGTTTACAGGGCACCTACGAGCAGTACTTC. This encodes CASSLQGTYEQYF.

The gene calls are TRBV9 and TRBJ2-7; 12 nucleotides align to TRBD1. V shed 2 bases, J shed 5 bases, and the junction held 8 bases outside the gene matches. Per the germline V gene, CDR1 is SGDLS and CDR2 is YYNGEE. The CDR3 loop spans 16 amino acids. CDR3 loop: CASSVGTGGEEHEQYF. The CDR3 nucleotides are TGTGCCAGCAGCGTGGGGACAGGGGGCGAGGAGCACGAGCAGTACTTC.

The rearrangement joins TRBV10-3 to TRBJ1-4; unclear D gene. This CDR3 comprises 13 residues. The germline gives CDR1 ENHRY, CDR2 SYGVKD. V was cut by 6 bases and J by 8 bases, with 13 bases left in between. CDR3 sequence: CAIRPGVEEKLFF. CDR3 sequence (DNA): TGTGCCATCAGACCCGGTGTCGAAGAAAAACTGTTTTTT.

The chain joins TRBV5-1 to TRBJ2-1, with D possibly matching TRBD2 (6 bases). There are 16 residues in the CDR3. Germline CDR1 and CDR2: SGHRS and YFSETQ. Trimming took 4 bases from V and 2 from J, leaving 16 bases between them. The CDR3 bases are TGCGCCAGCAGCCACGGGAATCTAGCGACCTACAATGAGCAGTTCTTC. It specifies CASSHGNLATYNEQFF.

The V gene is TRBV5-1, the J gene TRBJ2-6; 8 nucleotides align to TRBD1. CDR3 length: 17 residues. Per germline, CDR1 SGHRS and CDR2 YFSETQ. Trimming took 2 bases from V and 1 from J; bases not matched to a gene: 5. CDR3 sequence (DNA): TGCGCCAGCAGCTTCACAGGGGGGACATCTGGGGCCAACGTCCTGACTTTC. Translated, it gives CASSFTGGTSGANVLTF.

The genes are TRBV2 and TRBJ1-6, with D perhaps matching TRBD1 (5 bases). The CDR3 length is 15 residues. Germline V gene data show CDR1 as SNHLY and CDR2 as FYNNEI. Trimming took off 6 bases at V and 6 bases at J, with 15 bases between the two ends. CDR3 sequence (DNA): TGTGCCAGCAGCCCCCTCGGGACGGGTAATTCACCCCTCCACTTT. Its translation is CASSPLGTGNSPLHF.

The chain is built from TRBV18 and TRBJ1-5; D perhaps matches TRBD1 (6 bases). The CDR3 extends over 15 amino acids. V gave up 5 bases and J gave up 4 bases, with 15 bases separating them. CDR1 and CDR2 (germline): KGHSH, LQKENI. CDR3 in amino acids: CASSSRQARNQPQHF. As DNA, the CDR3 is TGTGCCAGCTCATCTCGACAGGCGAGAAATCAGCCCCAGCATTTT.

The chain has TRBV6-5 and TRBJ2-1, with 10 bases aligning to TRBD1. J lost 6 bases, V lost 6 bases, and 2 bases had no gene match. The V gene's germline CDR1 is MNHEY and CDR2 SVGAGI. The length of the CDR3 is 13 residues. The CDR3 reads CASRWTGGNEQFF. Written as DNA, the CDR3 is TGTGCCAGCAGATGGACAGGGGGCAATGAGCAGTTCTTC.

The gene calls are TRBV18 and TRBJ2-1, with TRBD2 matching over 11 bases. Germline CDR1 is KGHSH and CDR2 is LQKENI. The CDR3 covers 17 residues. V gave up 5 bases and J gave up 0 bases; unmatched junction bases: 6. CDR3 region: CASSSLAGGPSYNEQFF. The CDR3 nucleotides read TGTGCCAGCTCATCCCTAGCGGGAGGCCCCTCCTACAATGAGCAGTTCTTC.

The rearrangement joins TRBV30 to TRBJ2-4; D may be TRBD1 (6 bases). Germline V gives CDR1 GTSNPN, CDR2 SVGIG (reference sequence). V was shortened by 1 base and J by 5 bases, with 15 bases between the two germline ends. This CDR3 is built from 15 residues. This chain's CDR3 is CAWSGGPGVQNIQYF. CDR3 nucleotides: TGTGCCTGGAGTGGCGGGCCAGGGGTGCAAAACATTCAGTACTTC. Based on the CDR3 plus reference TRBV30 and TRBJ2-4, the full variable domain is SQTIHQWPATLVQPVGSPLSLECTVEGTSNPNLYWYRQAAGRGLQLLFYSVGIGQISSEVPQNLSASRPQDRQFILSSKKLLLSDSGFYLCAWSGGPGVQNIQYFGAGTRLSVL.

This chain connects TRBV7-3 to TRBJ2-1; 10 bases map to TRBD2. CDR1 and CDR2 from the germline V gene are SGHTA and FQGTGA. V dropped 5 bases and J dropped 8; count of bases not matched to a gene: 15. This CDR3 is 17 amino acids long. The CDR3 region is CASSPRGGLAAAHEQFF. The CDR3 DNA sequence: TGTGCCAGCAGCCCCAGAGGTGGACTAGCGGCCGCCCATGAGCAGTTCTTC. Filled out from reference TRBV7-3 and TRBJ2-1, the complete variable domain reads GAGVSQTPSNKVTEKGKYVELRCDPISGHTALYWYRQSLGQGPEFLIYFQGTGAADDSGLPNDRFFAVRPEGSVSTLKIQRTERGDSAVYLCASSPRGGLAAAHEQFFGPGTRLTVL.

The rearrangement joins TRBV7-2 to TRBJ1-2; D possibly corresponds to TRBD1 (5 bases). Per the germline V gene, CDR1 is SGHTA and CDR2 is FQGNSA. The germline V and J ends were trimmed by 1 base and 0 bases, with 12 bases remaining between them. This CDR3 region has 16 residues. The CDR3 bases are TGTGCCAGCAGCTTAGGGGGAGGGGCTACTAACTATGGCTACACCTTC. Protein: CASSLGGGATNYGYTF.

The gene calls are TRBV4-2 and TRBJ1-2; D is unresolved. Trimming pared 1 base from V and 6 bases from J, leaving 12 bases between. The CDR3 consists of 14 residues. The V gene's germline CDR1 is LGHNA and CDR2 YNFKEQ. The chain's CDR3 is CASSQAMGGDGYTF. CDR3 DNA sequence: TGTGCCAGCAGCCAAGCTATGGGCGGAGATGGCTACACCTTC.

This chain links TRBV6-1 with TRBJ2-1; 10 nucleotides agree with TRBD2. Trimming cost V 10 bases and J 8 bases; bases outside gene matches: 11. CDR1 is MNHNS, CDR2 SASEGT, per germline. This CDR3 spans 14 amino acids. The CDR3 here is CATELLAGLDEQFF. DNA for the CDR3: TGTGCCACCGAGCTACTAGCGGGATTGGATGAGCAGTTCTTC.

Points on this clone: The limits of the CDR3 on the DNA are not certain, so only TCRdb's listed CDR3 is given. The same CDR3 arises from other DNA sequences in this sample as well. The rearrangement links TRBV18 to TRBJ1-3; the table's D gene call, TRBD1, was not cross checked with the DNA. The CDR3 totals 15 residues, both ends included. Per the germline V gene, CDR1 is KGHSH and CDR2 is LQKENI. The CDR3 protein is CASSPQVASGNTIYF.

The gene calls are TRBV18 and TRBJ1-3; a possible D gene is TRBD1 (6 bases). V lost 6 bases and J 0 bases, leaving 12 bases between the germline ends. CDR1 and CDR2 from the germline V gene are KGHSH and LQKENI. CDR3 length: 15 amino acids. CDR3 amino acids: CASSPDRSSGNTIYF. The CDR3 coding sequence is TGTGCCAGCTCCCCTGACAGGAGCTCTGGAAACACCATATATTTT.

Here the CDR3 DNA reads TGTGCCTGGGATAAACGAGGACAGGGGGCTTATAGCAATCAGCCCCAGCATTTT. Its protein product is CAWDKRGQGAYSNQPQHF. The chain recombines TRBV30 with TRBJ1-5; TRBD1 agrees at 11 bases. V was pared by 5 bases and J by 0 bases, with 12 bases of the junction left unmatched. There are 18 residues in the CDR3. Per the germline V gene, CDR1 is GTSNPN and CDR2 is SVGIG (reference sequence).

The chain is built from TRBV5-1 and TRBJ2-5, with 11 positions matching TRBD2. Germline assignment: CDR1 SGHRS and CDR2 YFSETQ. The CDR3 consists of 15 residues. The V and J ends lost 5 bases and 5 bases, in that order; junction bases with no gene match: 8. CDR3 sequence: CASRGSGRAWETQYF. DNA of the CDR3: TGCGCCAGCAGAGGTAGCGGGAGGGCCTGGGAGACCCAGTACTTC.

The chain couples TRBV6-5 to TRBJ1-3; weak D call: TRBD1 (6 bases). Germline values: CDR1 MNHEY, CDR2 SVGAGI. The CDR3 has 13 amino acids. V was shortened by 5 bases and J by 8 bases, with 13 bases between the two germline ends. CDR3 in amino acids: CASSEQGRDTIYF. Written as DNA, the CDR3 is TGTGCCAGCAGTGAACAGGGCCGCGACACCATATATTTT.

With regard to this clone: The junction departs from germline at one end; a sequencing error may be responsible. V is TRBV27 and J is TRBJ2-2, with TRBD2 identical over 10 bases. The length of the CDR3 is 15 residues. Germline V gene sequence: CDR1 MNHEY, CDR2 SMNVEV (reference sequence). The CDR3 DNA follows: TGTGCCAGCAGTTCCACTAGCGGGATGTACCGGGGAGCTGTTTTT. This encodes CASSSTSGMYRGAVF.

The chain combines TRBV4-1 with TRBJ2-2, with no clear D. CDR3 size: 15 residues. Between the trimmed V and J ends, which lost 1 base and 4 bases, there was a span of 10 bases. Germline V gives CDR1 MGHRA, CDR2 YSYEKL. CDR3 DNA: TGCGCCAGCAGCCAAGGATGGAGCCCCACCGGGGAGCTGTTTTTT. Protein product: CASSQGWSPTGELFF.